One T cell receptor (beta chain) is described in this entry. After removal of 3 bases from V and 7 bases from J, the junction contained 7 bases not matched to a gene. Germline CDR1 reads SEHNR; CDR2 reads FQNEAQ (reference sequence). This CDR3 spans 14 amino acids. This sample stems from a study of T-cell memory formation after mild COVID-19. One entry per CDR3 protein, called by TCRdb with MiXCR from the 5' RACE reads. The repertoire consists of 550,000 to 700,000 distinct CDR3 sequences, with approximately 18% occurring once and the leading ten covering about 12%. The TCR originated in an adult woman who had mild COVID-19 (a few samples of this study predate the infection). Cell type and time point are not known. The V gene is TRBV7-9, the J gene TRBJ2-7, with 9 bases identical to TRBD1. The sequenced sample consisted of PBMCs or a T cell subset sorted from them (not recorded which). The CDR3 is CASSFTGGAEEQYV. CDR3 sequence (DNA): TGTGCCAGCAGCTTTACAGGGGGCGCGGAGGAGCAGTACGTC.